This is a list of T cell receptor beta chains from one sample in a study of identical twins. TCRdb analysed the 5' RACE reads with MiXCR anew, one entry per CDR3 protein. The data show 700,000 or so distinct CDR3 sequences, with 8.6% seen just once and more than 0.75% held by the top ten. The same data also contributed to another study, on yellow fever vaccine responses in identical twins.

The sample consisted of PBMCs. All receptors come from a woman younger than 30 in good health. Both conserved end residues are part of each CDR3. The order of the fields is D gene, J gene, V gene, clone size, CDR3 protein, CDR3 DNA. A D gene is named only where the DNA matches it firmly. Rows may omit the clone size; those that give it use once, few, many or a size class.

>-|TRBJ2-6|TRBV28|-
CAAGAGANVLTF
TGTGCCGCCGGGGCTGGGGCCAACGTCCTGACTTTC
>-|TRBJ1-2|TRBV29-1|many
CSVEYWGGGYTF
TGCAGCGTTGAATACTGGGGAGGTGGCTACACCTTC
>-|TRBJ2-2|TRBV11-2|few
CASSQILGTGELFF
TGTGCCAGCAGCCAAATCTTGGGTACCGGGGAGCTGTTTTTT
>TRBD1|TRBJ1-6|TRBV7-2|-
CASSSDRNYNSPLHF
TGTGCCAGCAGCTCGGACAGGAATTATAATTCACCCCTCCACTTT
>TRBD2|TRBJ2-7|TRBV12-3/TRBV12-4|-
CASSQTSGRARGEQYF
TGTGCCAGCAGCCAGACTAGCGGGAGGGCCAGGGGCGAGCAGTACTTC
>-|TRBJ2-7|TRBV20-1|many
CSARWHGNYEQYF
TGCAGTGCCCGTTGGCATGGGAACTACGAGCAGTACTTC
>TRBD1|TRBJ2-4|TRBV29-1|many
CSVETGTDKNIQYF
TGCAGCGTTGAGACAGGGACCGACAAAAACATTCAGTACTTC
>TRBD1|TRBJ2-1|TRBV27|-
CASSLRRQGNSAGSYNEQFF
TGTGCCAGCAGTTTACGGCGACAGGGTAACTCTGCAGGCTCCTACAATGAGCAGTTCTTC
>TRBD2|TRBJ2-1|TRBV7-9|-
CASSGKRDPANNEQFF
TGTGCCAGCAGCGGTAAGCGGGACCCAGCGAACAATGAGCAGTTCTTC
>-|TRBJ2-2|TRBV2|-
CASRIRGTYSDGELFF
TGTGCCAGCAGAATAAGAGGGACATACTCCGACGGGGAGCTGTTTTTT
>-|TRBJ2-7|TRBV14|few
CASSQVSGDPYEQYF
TGTGCCAGCAGCCAAGTGTCAGGGGACCCCTACGAGCAGTACTTC
>TRBD1|TRBJ2-4|TRBV28|-
CASSLSAGGIQYF
TGTGCCAGCAGTTTATCCGCAGGGGGTATTCAGTACTTC
>TRBD2|TRBJ2-5|TRBV9|many
CASSVGLAGGETQYF
TGTGCCAGCAGCGTAGGACTAGCGGGGGGAGAGACCCAGTACTTC
>TRBD1|TRBJ2-3|TRBV11-2|few
CASSLGTGGGDTQYF
TGTGCCAGCAGCTTAGGAACAGGGGGTGGGGATACGCAGTATTTT
>-|TRBJ2-1|TRBV27|many
CASSSPSSYNEQFF
TGTGCCAGCAGTTCACCTAGCTCCTACAATGAGCAGTTCTTC
>-|TRBJ2-2|TRBV30|many
CAWPQEGDNGELFF
TGTGCCTGGCCCCAGGAAGGGGATAACGGGGAGCTGTTTTTT
>TRBD2|TRBJ2-5|TRBV7-3|-
CASSLRGLAGVETQYF
TGTGCCAGCAGCTTAAGGGGACTAGCGGGGGTAGAGACCCAGTACTTC
>-|TRBJ2-3|TRBV5-6|-
CASSFTVQSTDTQYF
TGTGCCAGCAGCTTCACGGTTCAGAGCACAGATACGCAGTATTTT
>TRBD2|TRBJ2-1|TRBV3-1|-
CASSQAGGLAPWNEQFF
TGTGCCAGCAGCCAAGCAGGGGGACTAGCCCCCTGGAATGAGCAGTTCTTC
>TRBD2|TRBJ2-5|TRBV6-1|many
CASRARPGLEGETQYF
TGTGCCAGCAGGGCCCGACCGGGACTAGAGGGGGAGACCCAGTACTTC
>-|TRBJ1-6|TRBV6-5|few
CASSYEGDYNSPLHF
TGTGCCAGCAGTTACGAGGGGGACTATAATTCACCCCTCCACTTT
>TRBD2|TRBJ2-1|TRBV7-2|few
CASSRTSGRGDEQFF
TGTGCCAGCAGCCGTACTAGCGGGAGGGGAGATGAGCAGTTCTTC
>TRBD2|TRBJ2-1|TRBV7-9|many
CASSLAGLAGVNEQFF
TGTGCCAGCAGCTTAGCAGGCCTAGCGGGGGTCAATGAGCAGTTCTTC
>TRBD1|TRBJ2-1|TRBV20-1|few
CSARTGGTNEQFF
TGCAGTGCTAGGACAGGGGGGACCAATGAGCAGTTCTTC
>-|TRBJ2-5|TRBV7-3|many
CASSRGSEETQYF
TGTGCCAGCAGTCGGGGTTCAGAAGAGACCCAGTACTTC
>TRBD1|TRBJ1-2|TRBV10-3|few
CAISGGQGGGYTF
TGTGCCATCAGTGGGGGACAGGGAGGGGGCTACACCTTC
>-|TRBJ2-3|TRBV5-1|many
CASSLGGMPDTQYF
TGCGCCAGCAGCTTGGGAGGGATGCCAGATACGCAGTATTTT
>-|TRBJ2-3|TRBV14|-
CASSQVKGIDTQYF
TGTGCCAGCAGCCAAGTGAAGGGAATAGATACGCAGTATTTT
>TRBD1|TRBJ1-1|TRBV7-9|-
CASSPQGARRNTEAFF
TGTGCCAGCAGTCCACAGGGGGCGCGGAGGAACACTGAAGCTTTCTTT
>-|TRBJ1-6|TRBV20-1|-
CSAIEQGNSPLHF
TGCAGTGCTATCGAACAGGGTAATTCACCCCTCCACTTT
>-|TRBJ2-7|TRBV5-1|-
CASRRGLEQYF
TGCGCCAGCAGGCGGGGTCTCGAGCAGTACTTC
>-|TRBJ1-1|TRBV29-1|-
CSVGGPSGSPEAFF
TGCAGCGTTGGGGGGCCTTCGGGGTCCCCTGAAGCTTTCTTT
>TRBD2|TRBJ2-3|TRBV29-1|-
CSVEERGGRTDTQYF
TGCAGCGTTGAAGAGCGCGGGGGGAGGACAGATACGCAGTATTTT
>TRBD2|TRBJ2-1|TRBV2|few
CASRVSGGSSYNEQFF
TGTGCCAGCAGGGTCAGCGGGGGTAGCTCCTACAATGAGCAGTTCTTC
>-|TRBJ1-1|TRBV6-5|few
CASSYSGGGSSEAFF
TGTGCCAGCAGTTACTCGGGGGGCGGTAGCTCTGAAGCTTTCTTT
>-|TRBJ2-5|TRBV7-9|-
CASSRAGTEQETQYF
TGTGCCAGCAGCAGGGCCGGGACTGAGCAAGAGACCCAGTACTTC
>-|TRBJ2-1|TRBV29-1|many
CSVEDARPDEQFF
TGCAGCGTTGAAGATGCTAGACCAGATGAGCAGTTCTTC
>-|TRBJ2-7|TRBV5-6|few
CASVGRIGEQYF
TGTGCCAGCGTAGGGAGGATAGGCGAGCAGTACTTC
>-|TRBJ2-3|TRBV6-6|-
CASSDRIMDTQYF
TGTGCCAGCAGCGACAGGATTATGGATACGCAGTATTTT
>TRBD2|TRBJ2-7|TRBV7-9|few
CASSAREGRERYEQYF
TGTGCCAGCAGCGCACGGGAGGGGCGGGAGCGTTACGAGCAGTACTTC
>TRBD2|TRBJ2-3|TRBV28|few
CASSLDPSGRTDTQYF
TGTGCCAGCAGTTTGGACCCTAGCGGTCGCACAGATACGCAGTATTTT
>-|TRBJ2-3|TRBV5-1|-
CASSSGVPDTQYF
TGCGCCAGCAGCTCAGGGGTTCCAGATACGCAGTATTTT
>-|TRBJ2-1|TRBV3-1|-
CASSQGHLTF
TGTGCCAGCAGCCAAGGTCATCTAACCTTC
>-|TRBJ1-2|TRBV12-3/TRBV12-4|few
CASTASFAYGYTF
TGTGCCAGCACCGCAAGTTTTGCCTATGGCTACACCTTC
>-|TRBJ1-4|TRBV7-8|-
CASSLATDIMGEKLFF
TGTGCCAGCAGCTTGGCCACCGACATCATGGGAGAAAAACTGTTTTTT
>-|TRBJ2-2|TRBV10-1|-
CASSDYHESGTPGELFF
TGCGCCAGCAGTGATTACCATGAAAGCGGGACACCCGGGGAGCTGTTTTTT
>-|TRBJ2-4|TRBV27|few
CASSFSGEAKNIQYF
TGTGCCAGCAGTTTCTCGGGGGAGGCCAAAAACATTCAGTACTTC
>-|TRBJ1-5|TRBV15|-
CATSRAAQPQHF
TGTGCCACCAGCAGAGCGGCTCAGCCCCAGCATTTT